The present entry profiles one T cell receptor (beta chain) with its context. No antigen is known for it. Base qualities are missing; no much larger clone stands one base away. The donors were healthy, HIV-negative adults who had no recently reported acute infections or vaccinations. Only Caucasian adults living in Nashville, Tennessee, USA were represented among the donors. Magnetic negative selection was used to enrich CD4+ T cells, after which naive cells were positively selected on CD45RA and the negative fraction became the memory subset. Blood was collected by leukapheresis, and PBMCs were isolated by Ficoll-Histopaque density gradient centrifugation and then cryopreserved in liquid nitrogen vapor phase. Analytical flow cytometry was used to check the purity and quantity of every magnetically sorted T cell population. From each sorted fraction, genomic DNA was isolated and quantified by UV absorbance on a Nanodrop 2000c.

TCR CDR3 regions were amplified from genomic DNA by multiplex PCR using the deep immunoSEQ assay. Genomic DNA extracted from each cell subset was distributed evenly over all wells of several immunoSEQ 96-well plates, and each plate served as one replicate. For sorted subsets, each replicate PCR was loaded with about 0.2 ug genomic DNA, equivalent to 30,000 or so T cell genomes. Purified libraries were measured with a Qubit 3.0 fluorometer, size-checked on a Bioanalyzer 2100, and measured again with the KAPA Library Quantification kit. Every immunoSEQ 96-well plate was sequenced on a dedicated single-read 150-cycle Illumina NextSeq 550 flow cell. In the source study's methods: Because only junctional sequences without quality scores were contained in the immunoSEQ output, filtering matching that applied to full-length reads could not be performed. Sequences were annotated with PyIR, a Python wrapper for IgBLAST v1.9, using IMGT germline references to assign V/J genes and CDR3. Reads with weak V/J assignments (E-value above 1e-6), missing CDR3, stop codons, out-of-frame junctions, or ambiguous translated residues were removed. V3J clonotypes were defined by identical inferred V gene, J gene, and CDR3 amino acid sequence. Percentage overlap between repertoires was computed as shared unique clonotypes divided by the size of the smaller repertoire. RTK rarefaction, the Chao1 estimator, and Recon v2.1 estimates of unobserved clonotypes were used to assess repertoire richness. OLGA was used to compute generation probabilities for all TCRbeta clonotypes that the gDNA method yielded from a few donors. The table was pulled from immuneACCESS by TCRdb, which kept in-frame rearrangements only. Such tables lose some clones; where checked, under half of the loss comes from unresolved V genes, and the rest has no known cause. V and J calls and clone size are given by that table; D and trimming were obtained from the DNA. This sample holds 850,000 to 1,100,000 clones; 77% were observed only once. Together, the top ten hold about 0.94% of the sample.

The sample belongs to a study of shared clonotypes between healthy human individuals (dated by TCRdb to 2019 to 2021). For the study in its entirety: The cohort included a few men and two women between 18 and 49 years of age. The study deeply sequenced blood TCR repertoires of five healthy adults to estimate repertoire size and the extent of clonotype sharing between individuals. Different laboratories and diverse techniques were used to prepare libraries and sequence TCR repertoires, to increase sequencing depth and limit assay-specific biases. Leukapheresis yielded between about 0.9 and 9.5 billion PBMCs per donor. Per donor, three plates each were used for CD4 naive and CD4 memory, two for CD8 naive, and one for CD8 memory. General conclusions and limits of the study: Compared with non-shared clonotypes, the clonotypes found in all four sorted-subset donors had higher generation probabilities. Based on pairwise subsampling, the degree of clonotype sharing among donors was expected to be affected by sequencing depth. Sampling was restricted to blood, and TCR repertoires in tissues likely differ from the TCR repertoires found in blood. Incomplete sequencing was indicated by rarefaction of sorted-subset datasets, despite the large sequencing depth. Larger estimated clonotype richness was generally found for naive subsets than for memory subsets. When a few donors were compared, the shared fraction of clonotypes was roughly 5% for naive CD4, less than 4% for naive CD8, about 2.4% for memory CD4, and 0.35% to 0.4% for memory CD8. The genetic and exposure-history diversity represented was limited by the small number of donors.

The junction carries 18 bases between V and J, which are trimmed by 5 bases and 8 bases respectively. Including the terminal cysteine and phenylalanine, the CDR3 comprises 14 residues. Of all the DNA, just the CDR3 is kept, 42 bases in frame from base 1. In the germline V gene, CDR1 corresponds to SGHTA and CDR2 to FQGNSA. The V and J segments used are TRBV7-2 and TRBJ1-2; the D gene is unclear. Sample: memory CD4+ T cells from PBMCs. The sample's cell subset or site, from its label and the paper: CD45RA-negative fraction. This clonotype was obtained from a man aged 18 to 29 in good health. Some clones in this sample may be carry-over from other donors' samples. The CDR3 loop reads CASSVMAAYGGYTF. At the DNA level, the sequence is TGTGCCAGCAGCGTAATGGCCGCTTACGGCGGCTACACCTTC.